This TCR beta chain originates from a study of shared clonotypes between healthy human individuals. Overall study findings and caveats: Blood was the sole source, and tissue repertoires probably differ.

Remarks on this clone: Its specificity is unknown.

Clones were sequenced by immunoSEQ multiplex PCR, and TCRdb holds only the in-frame ones, with some missing. This table holds around 2,000,000 clones, roughly 95% found once. CDR3 length: 14 amino acids. V dropped 6 bases and J dropped 5 bases, with 17 bases sitting between them. In germline, CDR1 is MNHEY, CDR2 SMNVEV (reference sequence). Only CD45RO-negative cells positively selected for CCR7 counted as naive CD8 cells, so terminally differentiated effector memory CD45RA+ cells were excluded. Sequenced material: naive CD8+ T cells sorted from blood. The clonotype originates from a man between 18 and 29 years old in good health. The gene calls are TRBV27 and TRBJ2-7; perhaps TRBD1 as D (6 bases). The CDR3 is CASSLNRVLHEQYF. As DNA, the CDR3 is TGTGCCAGCAGCCTGAACAGGGTTCTCCACGAGCAGTACTTC.